This TCR beta chain was retrieved from a study of T-cell reconstitution after alpha-beta-depleted transplantation in children. Library preparation (for TCRbeta) was performed with unique molecular identifiers. TCRdb reanalysed the PCR reads using MiXCR and keeps one entry per CDR3 protein. The data contain under 300,000 distinct CDR3 sequences, 11% of them singletons. The V and J ends lost 7 bases and 0 bases respectively, with 12 bases between them. CDR1 is MNHNS, CDR2 SASEGT, per germline. The CDR3 spans 14 residues. The chain recombines TRBV6-1 with TRBJ2-5; TRBD1 is a possible D gene (5 bases). The starting material was peripheral blood, obtained 180 days after TCRalphabeta/CD19-depleted stem cell transplant. This TCR derives from a male patient aged 2-15 years who had a stem cell transplant for chronic granulomatous disease, so the T cells may come from the graft donor. The chain's CDR3 is CASIPTVYQETQYF. CDR3 DNA: TGTGCCAGCATCCCGACAGTCTACCAAGAGACCCAGTACTTC.